This TCR beta chain was recorded in a study of blood T cell repertoires in COVID-19. About the research overall: Spain, Italy and the United States supplied samples that represented acute and convalescent COVID-19. The analysed material was cDNA or gDNA that came from T cells, B-cell-depleted T cells, or PBMCs.

As processed by the authors: Nucleated cell counts were estimated from reference gene primer amplification. The method was immunoSEQ multiplex PCR; TCRdb's version includes in-frame clones alone and lacks a portion of them. V and J calls and clone size follow that table, whereas D and trimming were derived from the DNA. The sample shows a few hundred thousand clones, about 90% of them seen only once. J was trimmed by 6 bases and V by 7 bases; bases with no gene match: 7. This CDR3 region has 13 residues. What was sequenced was peripheral blood. The rearrangement joins TRBV12-3 or TRBV12-4 to TRBJ2-3; 7 bases match TRBD1. The receptor comes from a man aged 55 to 70 with acute or convalescent COVID-19. The CDR3 sequence is CASTRTGADTQYF. In DNA form, the CDR3 reads TGTGCCAGCACCCGAACAGGGGCCGATACGCAGTATTTT.